The 22 T cell receptor beta chains below come from one sample, sequenced in a study of blood T cell repertoires in COVID-19. Profiled with immunoSEQ multiplex PCR; TCRdb holds only in-frame clones, not every one. The sample shows 200,000 to 250,000 clones, roughly 86% of them seen only once. The material sequenced was peripheral blood. The receptor source for this set is a woman in her 50s with COVID-19, enrolled during active disease.

The chain combines TRBV11-3 with TRBJ2-5; TRBD1 matches at 8 bases. Germline V gene sequence: CDR1 SGHNT, CDR2 YENEEA. The CDR3 has 14 amino acids. J was trimmed by 6 bases and V by 6 bases; bases with no gene match: 9. The CDR3 nucleotides read TGTGCCAGCAGTCGGACAGGGTCTATGCAGACCCAGTACTTC. It encodes CASSRTGSMQTQYF.

The chain combines TRBV2 with TRBJ1-5; D remains unclear. CDR3 size: 13 residues. Trimming cost V 7 bases and J 6 bases, with 13 bases left between them. Germline V gives CDR1 SNHLY, CDR2 FYNNEI. CDR3 DNA sequence: TGTGCCAGCACCCCGTTACGGGGTCAGCCCCAGCATTTT. Translating gives CASTPLRGQPQHF.

The V and J genes are TRBV5-8 and TRBJ1-5; 7 bases match TRBD1. J lost 4 bases, V lost 2 bases, and 3 bases had no gene match. This CDR3 has 14 residues. Germline V gene sequence: CDR1 SGHTS, CDR2 YDEGEE. The CDR3 protein is CASSLGTANQPQHF. DNA of the CDR3: TGTGCCAGCAGCTTAGGGACAGCTAATCAGCCCCAGCATTTT.

A single count supports this clone. The V and J genes are TRBV4-1 and TRBJ2-7, with 16 bases lining up with TRBD2. This CDR3 spans 18 amino acids. V shed 8 bases, J shed 4 bases, and the junction held 14 bases outside the gene matches. From germline, CDR1 is MGHRA and CDR2 YSYEKL. CDR3 loop: CASANTGLAGGPGYEQYF. CDR3 bases: TGCGCCAGCGCCAATACGGGACTAGCGGGGGGGCCGGGGTACGAGCAGTACTTC.

The chain couples TRBV21-1 to TRBJ2-2; the table's D gene call, TRBD1, was not cross checked with the DNA. TRBV21-1 is termed a pseudogene. The CDR3 length is 15 residues. This chain's CDR3 is CASPLTGAVTGELFF. In DNA form, the CDR3 reads TGTGCCAGCCCTCTTACAGGGGCCGTCACCGGGGAGCTGTTTTTT.

This sequence joins TRBV10-3 and TRBJ2-2, with D perhaps TRBD1 (5 bases). Germline V lookup: CDR1 ENHRY, CDR2 SYGVKD. The CDR3 has 13 residues. Trimming stripped 5 bases from V and 8 bases from J, with 12 bases between. Written as DNA, the CDR3 is TGTGCCATCAGTAGCAAATCAGGGGGGGAGCTGTTTTTT. This sequence encodes CAISSKSGGELFF.

The rearrangement links TRBV4-3 to TRBJ2-7, with D tentatively TRBD1 (5 bases). Deletions cut 0 bases from V and 5 bases from J, with 11 bases between. CDR3 size: 14 residues. CDR1 and CDR2 from the germline V gene are LGHNA and YSLEER. This CDR3 reads CASSQDEQGNEQYF. As DNA, the CDR3 is TGCGCCAGCAGCCAAGACGAGCAGGGAAACGAGCAGTACTTC.

This clone was detected only a few times. V gene TRBV2 combines with J gene TRBJ1-5; 7 bases map to TRBD1. CDR3 length: 15 amino acids. Germline CDR1 and CDR2: SNHLY and FYNNEI. The J segment lost 3 bases and the V segment lost 2 bases, leaving 4 bases of the junction unmatched. The CDR3 sequence: CASSEQGGPNQPQHF. Written as DNA, the CDR3 is TGTGCCAGCAGTGAACAAGGGGGCCCCAATCAGCCCCAGCATTTT.

CDR3 in amino acids: CASSSGQGESGAYAYNEQFF. CDR3 nucleotide sequence: TGCGCCAGCAGCTCGGGACAGGGAGAGAGCGGGGCCTACGCCTACAATGAGCAGTTCTTC. The rearrangement uses TRBV5-1 and TRBJ2-1; the match to TRBD1 covers 9 bases. With V trimmed by 3 bases and J by 2 bases, 18 bases remained unmatched. The germline CDR1 and CDR2 sequences are SGHRS and YFSETQ. CDR3 length: 20 amino acids.

The J gene is TRBJ2-7, the V gene TRBV5-4; possibly TRBD1 for D (6 bases). V was cut by 0 bases and J by 5 bases, with 18 bases left in between. Germline V CDR1 and CDR2: SGHNT, YYREEE (reference sequence). The CDR3 is 16 residues long. CDR3 bases: TGTGCCAGCAGCTTGGCTAGGGGACATCGAAGCCACGAGCAGTACTTC. This codes for CASSLARGHRSHEQYF.

The chain carries TRBV27 and TRBJ2-3, with TRBD2 matching over 8 bases. CDR3 length equals 17 residues. The V gene end was trimmed by 2 bases and the J gene end by 6 bases; junction bases not matched to a gene: 13. The germline gives CDR1 MNHEY, CDR2 SMNVEV (reference sequence). The CDR3 is CASSLLLSGGAGDTQYF. The CDR3, as DNA: TGTGCCAGCAGTTTACTCCTAAGCGGGGGCGCCGGGGATACGCAGTATTTT.

The chain employs TRBV5-1 and TRBJ2-6; D not resolved. Deletions cut 3 bases from V and 4 bases from J, with 14 bases between. The V gene's germline CDR1 is SGHRS and CDR2 YFSETQ. The CDR3 has 16 amino acids. CDR3 residues: CASSSRVSRGANVLTF. The CDR3 region has the DNA TGCGCCAGCAGCTCACGAGTTTCGAGGGGGGCCAACGTCCTGACTTTC.

The J gene is TRBJ2-1, the V gene TRBV5-6; 7 bases fit TRBD1. This CDR3 spans 15 amino acids. The germline CDR1 and CDR2 sequences are SGHDT and YYEEEE. V trimming: 3 bases; J trimming: 4 bases; junction bases outside the gene matches: 7. The CDR3 DNA follows: TGTGCCAGCAGCTACGACAGGGCACCTTACAATGAGCAGTTCTTC. It is translated as CASSYDRAPYNEQFF.

This clone was recorded a few times. Different DNA sequences within this sample yield the same CDR3. This chain links TRBV9 with TRBJ1-3; TRBD1 might be the D (6 bases). The V end was cut by 2 bases, the J end by 0 bases, with 6 bases between. The CDR3 sequence is 14 residues long. Germline lookup yields CDR1 SGDLS and CDR2 YYNGEE. CDR3 protein: CASSVDSSGNTIYF. The CDR3 coding sequence is TGTGCCAGCAGCGTGGACAGCTCTGGAAACACCATATATTTT.

As DNA, the CDR3 is TGTGCCAGTAGTATAGTAGGGGGATCCGGAAACACCATATATTTT. It translates to CASSIVGGSGNTIYF. This rearrangement joins TRBV19 to TRBJ1-3; tentatively, D is TRBD1 (6 bases). The CDR3 has 15 amino acids. V lost 1 base to trimming and J lost 4 bases, with 11 bases between them. Germline CDR1 LNHDA, CDR2 SQIVND (reference sequence).

In its sample, this clone was seen a few times. V is TRBV19 and J is TRBJ1-2, with D possibly being TRBD1 (5 bases). V was cut by 7 bases and J by 2 bases, with 17 bases left in between. The CDR3 has 15 amino acids. Germline assignment: CDR1 LNHDA and CDR2 SQIVND (reference sequence). The CDR3 DNA reads as TGTGCCAGTAAGGGGCGTACAGATGAAAACTATGGCTACACCTTC. Residues: CASKGRTDENYGYTF. Full variable domain (outside the CDR3, taken from reference TRBV19 and TRBJ1-2): DGGITQSPKYLFRKEGQNVTLSCEQNLNHDAMYWYRQDPGQGLRLIYYSQIVNDFQKGDIAEGYSVSREKKESFPLTVTSAQKNPTAFYLCASKGRTDENYGYTFGSGTRLTVV.

This rearrangement joins TRBV3-1 (or the pseudogene TRBV3-2) to TRBJ1-2; 9 positions agree with TRBD1. The V segment lost 2 bases and the J segment 4 bases; nucleotides outside the gene matches: 8. This CDR3 is built from 16 residues. Germline loops: CDR1 LGHDT, CDR2 YNNKEL (reference sequence). CDR3 sequence reads: CASSQTGTGFGYGYTF. In DNA form, the CDR3 reads TGTGCCAGCAGCCAAACCGGGACAGGGTTCGGCTATGGCTACACCTTC.

The V and J genes are TRBV10-2 and TRBJ2-2; 13 nucleotides agree with TRBD2. Germline trimming cut 10 bases from V and 4 bases from J; bases unmatched to any gene: 12. This CDR3 is 17 amino acids long. Germline CDR1 reads WSHSY; CDR2 reads SAAADI. This CDR3 is CATSGTSGKEITGELFF. DNA of the CDR3: TGCGCCACAAGCGGGACTAGCGGGAAAGAGATCACCGGGGAGCTGTTTTTT.

The genes are TRBV30 and TRBJ2-3; D is perhaps TRBD1 (6 bases). CDR1 GTSNPN and CDR2 SVGIG come from the germline V gene (reference sequence). Trimming cost V 7 bases and J 2 bases, with 13 bases left between them. CDR3 length: 13 amino acids. The CDR3 sequence: CALQLGHTDTQYF. The DNA for the CDR3 is TGTGCCTTGCAGCTGGGACACACAGATACGCAGTATTTT.

The V gene is TRBV11-3, the J gene TRBJ2-6, with D unresolved. Deletions cut 5 bases from V and 0 bases from J, with 8 bases between. Germline-derived CDR1 and CDR2 are SGHNT and YENEEA. The CDR3 is 15 amino acids. DNA of the CDR3: TGTGCCAGCAGCCCCCAACTCTCTGGGGCCAACGTCCTGACTTTC. Residues: CASSPQLSGANVLTF.

V is TRBV12-5 and J is TRBJ1-1; 9 bases align to TRBD1. This CDR3 is 14 amino acids long. The trim removed 5 bases at V and 4 bases at J, leaving 5 bases unmatched. Germline V gene lookup returns CDR1 LGHNT and CDR2 FRNRAP. CDR3 DNA sequence: TGTGCTAGTGGTACAGGGGGCTCGAGCACTGAAGCTTTCTTT. Translation gives CASGTGGSSTEAFF.

The chain couples TRBV13 to TRBJ2-2, with 7 nucleotides matching TRBD2. The length of the CDR3 is 18 residues. J gave up 3 bases and V 4 bases, and 14 bases lay outside the gene matches. Per the germline V gene, CDR1 is PRHDT and CDR2 is FYEKMQ (reference sequence). The CDR3 DNA follows: TGTGCCAGCAGCTGGGGGACTACACTTTCGCCTGACACCGGGGAGCTGTTTTTT. It yields the protein CASSWGTTLSPDTGELFF.